Following are 20 T cell receptor beta chains from one sample sequenced in a study of blood T cells in healthy people across ages. Primers used in a second PCR of roughly 6 to 11 cycles were a sample-barcoded 5' primer and a J-beta primer mix. MiXCR, applied by TCRdb to the 5' RACE reads, yields one record per CDR3 protein. The table records 550,000 to 650,000 distinct CDR3 sequences, about 30% of them present only once. The specimen sequenced was blood. These receptors all come from a woman at least 80 years old in good health.

The rearrangement joins TRBV6-1 to TRBJ1-2; maybe TRBD1 (5 bases). Trimming removed 3 bases at V and 7 bases at J, with 12 bases between. This CDR3 is built from 13 residues. Germline values: CDR1 MNHNS, CDR2 SASEGT. The CDR3 DNA is TGTGCCAGCAGTGATCTCTCCAGGGCTGGCTACACCTTC. Its translation: CASSDLSRAGYTF.

This clonotype was observed a single time. Mismatch with germline at one junction end may stem from a read error. The V call is TRBV7-3, the J call TRBJ2-5; D tentatively reads TRBD1 or TRBD2 (7 bases each). CDR1 SGHTA and CDR2 FQGTGA come from the germline V gene. CDR3 length: 15 residues. CDR3 nucleotides: TGTGCCAGCAGCCCCCAGGGGGGGGACGGGGAGATCCAGTACTTC. Translated: CASSPQGGDGEIQYF.

This clonotype was detected many times. This chain uses TRBV27 with TRBJ1-2; D not certain. This CDR3 spans 15 amino acids. The germline V gene has CDR1 MNHEY and CDR2 SMNVEV (reference sequence). Trimming cost V 5 bases and J 4 bases, with 17 bases left between them. The CDR3 coding sequence is TGTGCCAGCAGTGAAAGACAAAATGGGATCTATGGCTACACCTTC. Translation gives CASSERQNGIYGYTF.

A note on this clonotype: Since a much larger clone is just one base distant, this may be a read error. The rearrangement links TRBV20-1 to TRBJ2-7; possible D gene TRBD2, 6 bases. V was pared by 1 base and J by 7 bases, with 17 bases between. The CDR3 extends over 14 amino acids. The germline CDR1 and CDR2 sequences are DFQATT and SNEGSKA (reference sequence). In nucleotides, the CDR3 is TGCAGTGCTAGAGGGCAGACTAGATTCAATGAGCAGTACTTC. Translating gives CSARGQTRFNEQYF.

The CDR3 coding sequence is TGTGCCAGCCCCCCGGAACGATACGGGACCTACGAGCAGTACTTC. It translates to CASPPERYGTYEQYF. The chain couples TRBV6-5 to TRBJ2-7; weak D call: TRBD2 (5 bases). Trimming took 8 bases from V and 2 from J, leaving 19 bases between them. Germline assignment: CDR1 MNHEY and CDR2 SVGAGI. The CDR3 runs 15 residues.

This clonotype occurred once. Since a much larger clone is just one base distant, this may be a read error. The chain uses TRBV11-2 and TRBJ2-1; 7 bases align to TRBD2. This CDR3 is 14 amino acids long. The germline CDR1 and CDR2 sequences are SGHAT and FQNNGV. Unmatched junction bases numbered 5, after V lost 5 bases and J lost 4 bases. CDR3 protein: CASSLGGWYNEQFF. CDR3 DNA: TGTGCCAGCAGCCTCGGGGGGTGGTACAATGAGCAGTTCTTC.

Of note for this clonotype: This clone may be a read error of a much larger clone one base away. The chain has TRBV12-3 or TRBV12-4 and TRBJ2-2; 11 bases align to TRBD2. This CDR3 contains 15 residues. CDR3 DNA: TGTGCCAGCAGTCTAGCGGGGGGTCGCACCGGGGAGCTGTTTTTT. Translation: CASSLAGGRTGELFF.

This clonotype was counted ten times or more. As DNA, the CDR3 is TGTGCCAGCAGCGAGGGGCCCGGGACCGTCCGCTCCTACGAGCAGTACTTC. Residues: CASSEGPGTVRSYEQYF. V and J are TRBV7-2 and TRBJ2-7; either TRBD1 or TRBD2 may fit D (5 bases each). Per the germline V gene, CDR1 is SGHTA and CDR2 is FQGNSA. Trimming stripped 5 bases from V and 0 bases from J, with 20 bases between. This CDR3 is built from 17 residues.

This clonotype occurred many times. The gene calls are TRBV7-9 and TRBJ2-7; no clear D. The CDR3 length is 12 residues. The germline V gene encodes CDR1 SEHNR and CDR2 FQNEAQ (reference sequence). V gave up 5 bases and J gave up 7 bases, with 12 bases separating them. The CDR3 DNA reads TGTGCCAGCAGCCTCGGGCCGCAAGAGCAGTACTTC. Its protein product is CASSLGPQEQYF.

This clonotype has a count of ten or more. The chain has TRBV12-3 or TRBV12-4 and TRBJ2-3; 7 bases map to TRBD2. V gave up 1 base and J gave up 5 bases; unmatched junction bases: 6. This CDR3 is 15 amino acids long. The CDR3 DNA reads as TGTGCCAGCAGTTTAGGAAGGGACTACCAAGATACGCAGTATTTT. Amino acid sequence: CASSLGRDYQDTQYF.

This clonotype was seen many times. The V gene is TRBV6-2 or TRBV6-3, the J gene TRBJ2-1; 11 positions match TRBD2. This CDR3 is 15 amino acids long. The J segment lost 9 bases and the V segment lost 7 bases, leaving 11 bases of the junction unmatched. CDR1 is MNHEY, CDR2 SVGEGT, per germline. The CDR3 loop reads CASIFNPTSGGEQFF. The CDR3 nucleotides are TGTGCCAGCATCTTTAACCCAACTAGCGGGGGTGAGCAGTTCTTC.

The chain is built from TRBV10-3 and TRBJ1-1; D might be TRBD1 (6 bases). Looked up from germline, CDR1 is ENHRY and CDR2 is SYGVKD. Trimming removed 10 bases at V and 0 bases at J, with 15 bases between. This CDR3 spans 14 amino acids. CDR3: CATRRGAVNTEAFF. In DNA, the CDR3 is TGTGCCACCAGGCGGGGGGCTGTGAACACTGAAGCTTTCTTT.

This clonotype was recorded at least ten times. The chain couples TRBV9 to TRBJ1-6; the match to TRBD1 covers 7 bases. The germline V gene has CDR1 SGDLS and CDR2 YYNGEE. The CDR3 runs 15 residues. J was trimmed by 10 bases and V by 0 bases; bases with no gene match: 7. CDR3 nucleotide sequence: TGTGCCAGCAGCGTAGTTGGCAGGGGGGCGTCACCCCTCCACTTT. Encoded protein: CASSVVGRGASPLHF.

The chain links TRBV5-1 to TRBJ1-1; 9 bases align to TRBD1. Trimming at V came to 4 bases and at J to 1 base, leaving 5 bases not matched to a gene. Germline V gene lookup returns CDR1 SGHRS and CDR2 YFSETQ. This CDR3 comprises 15 residues. CDR3 in DNA: TGCGCCAGCAGCACGGGACAGGGCGCGAACACTGAAGCTTTCTTT. It codes for CASSTGQGANTEAFF. Complete variable domain (other parts from reference TRBV5-1 and TRBJ1-1): KAGVTQTPRYLIKTRGQQVTLSCSPISGHRSVSWYQQTPGQGLQFLFEYFSETQRNKGNFPGRFSGRQFSNSRSEMNVSTLELGDSALYLCASSTGQGANTEAFFGQGTRLTVV.

The chain is built from TRBV19 and TRBJ2-5, with TRBD1 matching 8 bases. This CDR3 contains 13 residues. Trimming at V came to 6 bases and at J to 2 bases, leaving 2 bases not matched to a gene. Per germline, CDR1 LNHDA and CDR2 SQIVND (reference sequence). The CDR3 sequence is CASRHRGQETQYF. In DNA form, the CDR3 reads TGTGCCAGTAGACACAGGGGGCAAGAGACCCAGTACTTC.

V gene TRBV30 combines with J gene TRBJ2-1, with D perhaps given as TRBD1 or TRBD2 (6 bases each). The length of the CDR3 is 15 residues. Deletions cut 0 bases from V and 0 bases from J, with 9 bases between. Germline CDR1 is GTSNPN and CDR2 is SVGIG (reference sequence). The CDR3 protein is CAWSVGGNSYNEQFF. The CDR3 bases are TGTGCCTGGAGTGTCGGGGGCAACTCCTACAATGAGCAGTTCTTC.

The chain recombines TRBV20-1 with TRBJ2-1; 8 nucleotides agree with TRBD2. V was pared by 4 bases and J by 1 base, with 0 bases of the junction left unmatched. Germline values: CDR1 DFQATT, CDR2 SNEGSKA (reference sequence). CDR3 length: 13 residues. The CDR3, as DNA: TGCAGTGCTATAGCGGGATCCTACAATGAGCAGTTCTTC. Translated, it gives CSAIAGSYNEQFF.

This clonotype was picked up many times. One junction end disagrees with the germline gene, perhaps due to a read error. CDR3 in amino acids: CASSLGQGLSGANVRTF. CDR3 in DNA: TGTGCCAGCAGCTTGGGACAGGGACTCTCTGGGGCCAACGTCCGGACTTTC. This chain joins TRBV12-3 or TRBV12-4 and TRBJ2-6; 9 nucleotides align to TRBD1. The CDR3 consists of 17 residues.

This clonotype was observed at least ten times. This rearrangement joins TRBV9 to TRBJ2-7; D is ambiguous. Germline assignment: CDR1 SGDLS and CDR2 YYNGEE. V was shortened by 0 bases and J by 6 bases, with 16 bases between the two germline ends. The CDR3 is made up of 15 amino acids. The CDR3 loop reads CASSVDPVNMGEQYF. In DNA form, the CDR3 reads TGTGCCAGCAGCGTAGACCCTGTTAATATGGGCGAGCAGTACTTC. Combining the CDR3 with reference TRBV9 and TRBJ2-7 gives the whole variable domain DSGVTQTPKHLITATGQRVTLRCSPRSGDLSVYWYQQSLDQGLQFLIQYYNGEERAKGNILERFSAQQFPDLHSELNLSSLELGDSALYFCASSVDPVNMGEQYFGPGTRLTVT.

This clonotype was counted ten times or more. The rearrangement joins TRBV7-2 to TRBJ2-7; D perhaps matches TRBD2 (6 bases). CDR3 length: 13 amino acids. Germline CDR1 reads SGHTA; CDR2 reads FQGNSA. Trimming left V 6 bases short and J 5 bases short, with 14 bases between. The CDR3 DNA is TGTGCCAGCAGGGGTCCTGCTAGCGACGAGCAGTACTTC. This sequence encodes CASRGPASDEQYF.